The entry below gives a single TCR beta chain sequence along with its context. Its antigen is not known. The data were obtained in a study of CD8+ T cells in alopecia areata. Overall study context: After 6 to 18 months of tofacitinib, follow-up continued 6 months off drug. Regarding the study as a whole: Lesional scalp, notably in alopecia totalis/universalis, had clonality above that of normal scalp. Mice showed clearer TCR sharing than patients did, a gap that was possibly HLA-related.

CDR3 length: 15 residues. The V gene's germline CDR1 is MNHNS and CDR2 SASEGT. V shed 2 bases and J shed 3 bases, with 13 bases lying between them. Extracted RNA was reverse transcribed, and the resulting cDNA served as sequencing template. TCRdb's copy holds only in-frame clones and misses some; the assay was immunoSEQ multiplex PCR. Of 100,000 to 150,000 clones in the sample, 58% were seen once. PBMCs, the starting material, were the source of sorted CD4+ and CD8+ T cells. This receptor was obtained from a human donor with alopecia areata. This rearrangement joins TRBV6-1 to TRBJ1-1; D ambiguous. Sequenced material: CD4+ T cells sorted from blood, taken at week 0. CDR3 loop: CASSELRVGDTEAFF. Here the CDR3 DNA reads TGTGCCAGCAGTGAATTGAGGGTCGGGGACACTGAAGCTTTCTTT.